The clone carrying this T cell receptor (beta chain) appeared a few times. Its matching antigen is unknown. Individual cDNA molecules received unique molecular identifiers during library preparation. TCRdb independently ran MiXCR on the 5' RACE reads; one entry per CDR3 protein. The table lists roughly 70,000 distinct CDR3 sequences, roughly 13% of them singletons, with about 5.2% in the top ten. Trimming pared 0 bases from V and 1 base from J, leaving 10 bases between. The germline V gene encodes CDR1 SGDLS and CDR2 YYNGEE. This CDR3 contains 16 residues. This entry belongs to a study of early T cells in non-severe SARS-CoV-2 infection. General observations from the study: VDJdb matching skewed toward anti-spike CD8 responses, missing private and CD4 specificities.

The chain has TRBV9 and TRBJ2-2; possible D gene TRBD2, 6 bases. The sample comprised whole blood. The source of this sequence is an adult who was a healthcare worker with PCR-confirmed SARS-CoV-2 infection or an uninfected control (not recorded which). The CDR3 nucleotides read TGTGCCAGCAGCGTAGGTTGGCGGGGGAACACCGGGGAGCTGTTTTTT. Translating it yields CASSVGWRGNTGELFF.